These T cell receptor beta chains were read from a single sample in a study of blood T cell repertoires in COVID-19. Method: immunoSEQ multiplex PCR; TCRdb's copy keeps in-frame clones and lacks some. The sample lists 200,000 to 250,000 clones, 82% occurring once. Sequencing was done on a sample of PBMCs or T cells enriched from blood (not recorded which). These receptors were taken from a middle-aged man who had recovered from COVID-19. Both conserved end residues are part of each CDR3. The D gene is left open where the match is weak. Expanded clones get a size class; other rows say once, few or many, or leave the size out.

>TRBD1|TRBJ1-4|TRBV5-4|NA
CASSLTTGGVEKLFF
TGTGCCAGCAGCTTGACAACAGGGGGCGTAGAAAAACTGTTTTTT
>NA|TRBJ1-6|TRBV4-1|once
CASSQVPQGPGSPLHF
TGCGCCAGCAGCCAAGTCCCACAGGGCCCAGGATCACCCCTCCACTTT
>TRBD1|TRBJ1-2|TRBV6-6|NA
CASSYSEDRAGYTF
TGTGCCAGCAGTTACTCGGAAGACAGGGCCGGCTACACCTTC
>TRBD2|TRBJ2-1|TRBV7-3|NA
CASSKAGGGNEQFF
TGTGCCAGCAGCAAAGCGGGAGGGGGCAATGAGCAGTTCTTC
>TRBD1|TRBJ2-7|TRBV27|once
CASRRGTAYEQYF
TGTGCCAGCAGAAGGGGGACAGCGTACGAGCAGTACTTC
>NA|TRBJ2-2|TRBV5-1|NA
CASSLDRPSRELFF
TGCGCCAGCAGCTTGGACAGACCTTCCCGGGAGCTGTTTTTT
>NA|TRBJ1-5|TRBV18|once
CASSIDGASNQPQHF
TGTGCCAGCTCTATCGACGGAGCTAGCAATCAGCCCCAGCATTTT
>NA|TRBJ1-5|TRBV2|NA
CASSGTGSGAGGQPQHF
TGTGCCAGCAGTGGCACAGGGAGTGGGGCAGGAGGTCAGCCCCAGCATTTT
>NA|TRBJ2-1|TRBV25-1|NA
CASSESGVGIDEQFF
TGTGCCAGCAGTGAATCCGGGGTAGGTATCGATGAGCAGTTCTTC
>TRBD2|TRBJ2-2|TRBV7-3|NA
CASSPVAGEDTGELFF
TGTGCCAGCAGCCCTGTAGCGGGAGAAGACACCGGGGAGCTGTTTTTT
>TRBD1|TRBJ1-1|TRBV5-1|NA
CASSEDRGGGAFF
TGCGCCAGCAGCGAAGACAGGGGCGGAGGGGCTTTCTTT
>TRBD1|TRBJ1-2|TRBV19|once
CASSVGQGAGGYTF
TGTGCCAGTAGTGTAGGACAGGGTGCAGGGGGCTACACCTTC
>TRBD2|TRBJ2-5|TRBV19|NA
CASSIVGLAGGQETQYF
TGTGCCAGTAGTATAGTGGGACTAGCGGGAGGGCAAGAGACCCAGTACTTC
>NA|TRBJ2-1|TRBV7-3|few
CASSPVPRSGTYANNEQFF
TGTGCCAGCAGCCCCGTCCCCCGAAGCGGAACCTATGCTAACAATGAGCAGTTCTTC
>NA|TRBJ2-2|TRBV2|NA
CASSVYTGSSPGELFF
TGTGCCAGCAGCGTTTACACAGGGAGTTCCCCCGGGGAGCTGTTTTTT
>TRBD2|TRBJ2-3|TRBV6-2/TRBV6-3|NA
CASSDPSGRTDTQYF
TGTGCCAGCAGTGACCCTAGCGGGAGGACAGATACGCAGTATTTT
>NA|TRBJ2-7|TRBV11-3|few
CASSRGASSYEQYF
TGTGCCAGCAGCCGTGGGGCTAGCTCCTACGAGCAGTACTTC
>NA|TRBJ1-1|TRBV3-1/TRBV3-2|NA
CASSPGQGRSEAFF
TGTGCCAGCAGCCCCGGCCAGGGCCGGAGTGAAGCTTTCTTT
>TRBD1|TRBJ1-6|TRBV30|NA
CAWSSLTGGASPLHF
TGTGCCTGGAGCTCTCTAACAGGGGGGGCTTCACCCCTCCACTTT
>NA|TRBJ1-1|TRBV7-9|NA
CASSLVGAAFF
TGTGCCAGCAGCTTAGTAGGGGCTGCTTTCTTT
>NA|TRBJ1-2|TRBV27|few
CASSPGLNYGYTF
TGTGCCAGCAGCCCGGGACTCAACTATGGCTACACCTTC
>NA|TRBJ1-3|TRBV5-1|NA
CASSPTGKGGNTIYF
TGCGCCAGCAGCCCGACGGGGAAGGGTGGAAACACCATATATTTT
>TRBD2|TRBJ2-3|TRBV7-3|NA
CASSRLAGGTMAQYF
TGTGCCAGCAGCCGACTAGCGGGGGGAACTATGGCGCAGTATTTT
>NA|TRBJ2-2|TRBV18|NA
CASSPMDSTGELFF
TGTGCCAGCTCACCAATGGACAGCACCGGGGAGCTGTTTTTT
>NA|TRBJ2-5|TRBV18|NA
CASSPSKGGIQETQYF
TGTGCCAGCTCACCATCCAAGGGGGGGATTCAAGAGACCCAGTACTTC
>NA|TRBJ2-3|TRBV7-3|NA
CASSLYPGSGTDTQYF
TGTGCCAGCAGCTTATACCCCGGGAGCGGCACAGATACGCAGTATTTT
>NA|TRBJ1-5|TRBV2|once
CASSGGVGSGKEPQHF
TGTGCCAGCAGTGGTGGTGTGGGGTCAGGGAAGGAGCCCCAGCATTTT
>NA|TRBJ1-4|TRBV3-1/TRBV3-2|NA
CASSLGEKLFF
TGTGCCAGCAGCCTCGGTGAAAAACTGTTTTTT
>NA|TRBJ1-1|TRBV5-1|NA
CASSMGGGGNTEAFF
TGCGCCAGCAGCATGGGTGGGGGAGGCAACACTGAAGCTTTCTTT
>TRBD1|TRBJ2-7|TRBV7-7|NA
CASSRGQGDEQYF
TGTGCCAGCAGCAGGGGACAGGGGGACGAGCAGTACTTC
>TRBD2|TRBJ2-5|TRBV24-1|NA
CATSGTLAGKETQYF
TGTGCCACCAGTGGTACACTAGCGGGAAAAGAGACCCAGTACTTC
>NA|TRBJ2-1|TRBV5-1|NA
CASGVASKNEQFF
TGCGCCAGCGGGGTGGCTAGCAAAAATGAGCAGTTCTTC
>NA|TRBJ1-1|TRBV4-1|NA
CASSQRGGMNTEAFF
TGCGCCAGCAGCCAACGTGGGGGGATGAACACTGAAGCTTTCTTT
>TRBD1|TRBJ1-6|TRBV11-2|few
CASSLTGGNNSPLHF
TGTGCCAGCAGCTTAACAGGGGGAAATAATTCACCCCTCCACTTT
>TRBD1|TRBJ1-5|TRBV5-5|few
CASSLTGGDQPQHF
TGTGCCAGCAGCCTTACAGGGGGAGATCAGCCCCAGCATTTT
>TRBD2|TRBJ2-1|TRBV2|once
CASPSPKRGGGPWGEQFF
TGTGCCAGTCCGTCCCCAAAGCGGGGGGGAGGGCCCTGGGGTGAGCAGTTCTTC
>TRBD1|TRBJ1-6|TRBV2|NA
CASSPTGEVYSPLHF
TGTGCCAGCAGTCCGACAGGGGAGGTATACTCACCCCTCCACTTT
>TRBD1|TRBJ2-3|TRBV6-5|once
CASSYPDRLSPDTQYF
TGTGCCAGCAGTTACCCGGACAGGCTTTCGCCAGATACGCAGTATTTT
>NA|TRBJ2-1|TRBV6-5|NA
CASSYRRYSYNEQFF
TGTGCCAGCAGTTACCGGCGGTACTCCTACAATGAGCAGTTCTTC
>NA|TRBJ1-1|TRBV12-3/TRBV12-4|NA
CASSKTVNTEAFF
TGTGCCAGCAGCAAAACAGTGAACACTGAAGCTTTCTTT
>NA|TRBJ1-6|TRBV27|NA
CASTSNPGAGSNSPLHF
TGTGCCAGCACCTCTAACCCCGGGGCCGGGAGTAATTCACCCCTCCACTTT
>NA|TRBJ1-5|TRBV12-3/TRBV12-4|once
CASSFSEKRPQHF
TGTGCCAGCAGTTTTTCGGAGAAGCGGCCCCAGCATTTT
>TRBD1|TRBJ2-2|TRBV5-4|many
CASSLGDRNTGELFF
TGTGCCAGCAGCTTGGGGGACAGGAACACCGGGGAGCTGTTTTTT
>NA|TRBJ1-2|TRBV2|NA
CARSPGENYGYTF
TGTGCCAGATCCCCAGGGGAAAACTATGGCTACACCTTC
>TRBD2|TRBJ2-3|TRBV18|NA
CASSPPTSFFTDTQYF
TGTGCCAGCTCACCACCGACTAGCTTCTTCACAGATACGCAGTATTTT
>NA|TRBJ1-4|TRBV28|few
CASSSSTVNEKLFF
TGTGCCAGCAGTTCGAGCACTGTGAATGAAAAACTGTTTTTT
>TRBD1|TRBJ2-3|TRBV10-3|NA
CAISDGTGGAFGTDTQYF
TGTGCCATCAGTGATGGGACAGGGGGCGCTTTTGGCACAGATACGCAGTATTTT
>NA|TRBJ2-7|TRBV7-6|NA
CASSRTDVYEQYF
TGTGCCAGCAGCAGGACTGATGTGTACGAGCAGTACTTC
>NA|TRBJ1-6|TRBV3-1/TRBV3-2|NA
CASRTGSSPLHF
TGTGCCAGCAGGACAGGTTCTTCACCCCTCCACTTT
>TRBD2|TRBJ2-4|TRBV12-3/TRBV12-4|NA
CASSFSGGFQYF
TGTGCCAGCAGTTTTAGCGGGGGGTTTCAGTACTTC
>NA|TRBJ2-7|TRBV9|NA
CASSAADTGISYEQYF
TGTGCCAGCAGCGCCGCGGATACAGGGATCTCCTACGAGCAGTACTTC
>NA|TRBJ1-1|TRBV19|NA
CASISTRVSTEAFF
TGTGCCAGTATTAGCACCAGGGTCAGCACTGAAGCTTTCTTT
>TRBD2|TRBJ2-1|TRBV4-1|NA
CASSQEMTSGSYNEQFF
TGCGCCAGCAGCCAAGAGATGACTAGCGGCTCCTACAATGAGCAGTTCTTC
>NA|TRBJ2-2|TRBV6-4|few
CATQDPNTGELFF
TGTGCCACACAGGACCCGAACACCGGGGAGCTGTTTTTT
>TRBD1|TRBJ1-3|TRBV4-2|NA
CASSQGGSRGPGNTIYF
TGTGCCAGCAGCCAAGGTGGTTCAAGGGGGCCGGGAAACACCATATATTTT
>TRBD2|TRBJ2-3|TRBV5-1|NA
CASSSRTSGDTQYF
TGCGCCAGCAGCTCCCGGACTAGCGGAGATACGCAGTATTTT
>NA|TRBJ2-6|TRBV5-5|NA
CASSGAASGAASGANVLTF
TGTGCCAGCAGCGGAGCTGCATCAGGAGCGGCGAGCGGGGCCAACGTCCTGACTTTC
>TRBD2|TRBJ2-5|TRBV14|NA
CASSNLAGEETQYF
TGTGCCAGCAGCAACCTAGCGGGAGAAGAGACCCAGTACTTC